The T cell receptor beta chain under discussion was sequenced for a study of blood T cell repertoires in COVID-19. The overall study: Donors in the United States, Italy and Spain gave samples during acute or convalescent COVID-19.

Method: immunoSEQ multiplex PCR; TCRdb's copy keeps in-frame clones and lacks some. This sample has around 300,000 clones; roughly 85% occur once, and the top ten carry 11%. What was sequenced was peripheral blood. The TCR was taken from a woman in her seventies with acute or convalescent COVID-19.

The CDR3 coding sequence is TGTGCCAGCAGATGGACAGGGGGGCCAGATACGCAGTATTTT. This gives the protein CASRWTGGPDTQYF. The gene calls are TRBV6-5 and TRBJ2-3; the match to TRBD1 covers 10 bases. The CDR3 runs to 14 residues. The V segment lost 6 bases and the J segment 4 bases; nucleotides outside the gene matches: 4. Germline V gene lookup returns CDR1 MNHEY and CDR2 SVGAGI.